This TCR beta chain was recovered during a study of T cell responses to AZD1222 COVID-19 vaccine. The repertoire was sequenced with immunoSEQ multiplex PCR; TCRdb's copy has only in-frame clones and lacks some. Of roughly 120,000 clones listed, about 86% are singletons. The CDR3 length is 15 residues. The germline V gene has CDR1 SQVTM and CDR2 ANQGSEA. V was pared by 6 bases and J by 7 bases, with 24 bases between. The source is an adult in good health. The sample was peripheral blood, taken on day 0 of AZD1222 vaccination. The chain is built from TRBV29-1 and TRBJ1-2; no firm D call. The CDR3 is CSVAAGFGKIRGYTF. The CDR3 bases are TGCAGCGTCGCGGCTGGGTTTGGAAAAATACGTGGCTACACCTTC.